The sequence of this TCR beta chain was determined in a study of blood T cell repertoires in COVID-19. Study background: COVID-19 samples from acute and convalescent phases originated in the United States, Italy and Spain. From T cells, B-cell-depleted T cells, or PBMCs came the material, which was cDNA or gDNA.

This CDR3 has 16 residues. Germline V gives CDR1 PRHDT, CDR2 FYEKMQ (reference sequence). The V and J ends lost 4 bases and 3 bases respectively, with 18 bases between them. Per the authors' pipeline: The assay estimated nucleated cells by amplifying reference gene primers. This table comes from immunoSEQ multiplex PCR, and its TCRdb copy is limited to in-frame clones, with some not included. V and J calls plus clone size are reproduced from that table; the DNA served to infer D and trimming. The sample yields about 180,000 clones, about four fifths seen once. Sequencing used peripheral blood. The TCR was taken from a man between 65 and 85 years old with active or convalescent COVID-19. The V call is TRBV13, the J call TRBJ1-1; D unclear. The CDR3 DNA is TGTGCCAGCAGCTCGACCCCACCTACGAGGGACACTGAAGCTTTCTTT. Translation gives CASSSTPPTRDTEAFF.